Given below is one T cell receptor (beta chain) in context. The antigen is not known. These data come from a study of T-cell memory formation after mild COVID-19. Whole-study findings and limits: Among clones contracting day 15 to 85, CD4/CD8 was balanced, whereas later expanders leaned CD4+.

The 5'RACE method, run with constant-segment primers, produced TCR alpha and TCR beta cDNA libraries (carrying sample barcodes and UMIs). Via MiXCR, TCRdb re-called the 5' RACE reads, giving one row per CDR3 protein. The sample has 550,000 to 600,000 distinct CDR3 sequences, roughly 17% seen once. The CDR3 totals 13 residues. Germline V lookup: CDR1 MNHNS, CDR2 SASEGT. The ends lost 6 bases at V and 9 bases at J; junction bases unmatched: 7. The sample comprised PBMCs or a T cell subset sorted from them (not recorded which). This receptor was identified in an adult woman who had mild COVID-19 (a few samples of this study predate the infection). Cell type and time point are not known. The V and J genes are TRBV6-1 and TRBJ2-1; 8 bases align to TRBD1. The CDR3 DNA follows: TGTGCCAGCAGAGTTCAGGGGGCCCTTGAGCAGTTCTTC. It yields the protein CASRVQGALEQFF.